This TCR beta chain was identified during a study of beta chain features in type 1 diabetes. Study findings and constraints: In type 1 diabetes patients, VDJ junctions had fewer insertions; deletions at these junctions were more frequent.

This clone was seen a handful of times. Its antigen is not known. Expressed TCRB transcripts were sequenced because the isolated RNA had all been reverse transcribed beforehand. Clones were sequenced by immunoSEQ multiplex PCR, and TCRdb holds only the in-frame ones, with some missing. The repertoire holds about 900,000 clones, roughly 17% seen once, with 0.02% to 0.025% in the top ten. The V end was cut by 3 bases, the J end by 4 bases, with 7 bases between. Germline CDR1 and CDR2: DFQATT and SNEGSKA (reference sequence). This CDR3 region has 11 residues. The specimen was naive CD4+ T cells from blood. The V and J genes are TRBV20-1 and TRBJ2-7; no definite D call. This TCR came from a woman aged 18-35 years in good health. The CDR3 here is CSARPGYEQYF. The CDR3 coding sequence is TGCAGTGCTAGGCCCGGGTACGAGCAGTACTTC.